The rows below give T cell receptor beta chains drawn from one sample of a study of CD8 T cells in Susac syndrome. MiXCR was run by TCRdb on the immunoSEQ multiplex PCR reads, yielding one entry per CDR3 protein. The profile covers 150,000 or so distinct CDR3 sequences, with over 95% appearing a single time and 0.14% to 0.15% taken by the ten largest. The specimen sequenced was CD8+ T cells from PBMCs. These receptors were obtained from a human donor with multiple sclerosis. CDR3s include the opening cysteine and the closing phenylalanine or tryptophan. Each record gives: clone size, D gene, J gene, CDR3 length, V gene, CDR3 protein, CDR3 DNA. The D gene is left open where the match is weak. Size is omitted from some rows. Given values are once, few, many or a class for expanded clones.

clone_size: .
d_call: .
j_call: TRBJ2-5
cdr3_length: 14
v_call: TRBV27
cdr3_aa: CASSPSGDTETQYF
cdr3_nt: TGTGCCAGCAGTCCTTCGGGGGATACAGAGACCCAGTACTTC

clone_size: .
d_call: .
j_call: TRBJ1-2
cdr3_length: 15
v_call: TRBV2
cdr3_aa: CASSLRIAVIDGYTF
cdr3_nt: TGTGCCAGCAGTTTGAGGATTGCCGTGATCGATGGCTACACCTTC

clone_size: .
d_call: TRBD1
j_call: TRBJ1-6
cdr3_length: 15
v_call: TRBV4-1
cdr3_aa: CASSQVEGADSPLHF
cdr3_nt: TGCGCCAGCAGCCAAGTCGAGGGGGCGGATTCACCCCTCCACTTT

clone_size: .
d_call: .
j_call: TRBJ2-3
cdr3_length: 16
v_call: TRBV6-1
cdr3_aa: CASSPGTTLRTDTQYF
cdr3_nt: TGTGCCAGCAGTCCCGGGACCACGCTTCGCACAGATACGCAGTATTTT

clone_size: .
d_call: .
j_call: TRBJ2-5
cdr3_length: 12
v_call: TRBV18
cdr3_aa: CASSPDGETQYF
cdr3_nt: TGTGCCAGCTCACCGGACGGGGAGACCCAGTACTTC

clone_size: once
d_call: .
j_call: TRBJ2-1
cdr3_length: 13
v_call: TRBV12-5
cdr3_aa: CASGLVGSFEQFF
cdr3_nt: TGTGCTAGTGGTTTGGTAGGAAGTTTTGAGCAGTTCTTC

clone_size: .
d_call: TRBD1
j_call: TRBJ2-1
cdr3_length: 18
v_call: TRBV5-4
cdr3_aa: CASSPDPQRTGEYNEQFF
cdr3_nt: TGTGCCAGCAGCCCGGATCCACAACGGACAGGGGAATACAATGAGCAGTTCTTC

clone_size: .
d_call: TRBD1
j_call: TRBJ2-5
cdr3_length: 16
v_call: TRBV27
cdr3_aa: CASTPDRASLLTSQYF
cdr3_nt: TGTGCCAGCACTCCAGACAGGGCCTCTCTGCTGACGTCCCAGTACTTC

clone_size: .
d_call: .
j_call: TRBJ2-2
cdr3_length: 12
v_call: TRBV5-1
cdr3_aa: CASSFNTGELFF
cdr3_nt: TGTGCCAGCAGTTTTAACACCGGGGAGCTGTTTTTT

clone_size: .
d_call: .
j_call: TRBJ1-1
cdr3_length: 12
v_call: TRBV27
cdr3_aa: CASRQVNTEAFF
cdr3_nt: TGTGCCAGCCGACAGGTGAACACTGAAGCTTTCTTT

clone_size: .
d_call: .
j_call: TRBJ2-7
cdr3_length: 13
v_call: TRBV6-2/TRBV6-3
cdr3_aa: CASSYSDFYEQYF
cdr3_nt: TGTGCCAGCAGTTACTCGGACTTTTACGAGCAGTACTTC

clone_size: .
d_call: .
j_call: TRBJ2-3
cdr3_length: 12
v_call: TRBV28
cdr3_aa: CASSFRLDTQYF
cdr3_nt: TGTGCCAGCAGTTTTCGGCTAGATACGCAGTATTTT

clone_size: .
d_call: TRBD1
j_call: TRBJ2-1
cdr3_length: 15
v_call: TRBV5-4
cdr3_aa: CASSFGGTGDNEQFF
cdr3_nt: TGTGCCAGCAGCTTTGGAGGGACAGGGGACAATGAGCAGTTCTTC

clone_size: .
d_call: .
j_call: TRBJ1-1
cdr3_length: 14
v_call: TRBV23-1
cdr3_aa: CASSAGALGTEAFF
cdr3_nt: TGCGCCAGCTCGGCGGGGGCCTTGGGCACTGAAGCTTTCTTT

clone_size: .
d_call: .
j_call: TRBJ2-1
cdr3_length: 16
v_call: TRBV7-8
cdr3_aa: CASSPPEGARIYEQFF
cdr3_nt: TGTGCCAGCAGCCCACCGGAGGGGGCGCGGATATACGAGCAGTTCTTC

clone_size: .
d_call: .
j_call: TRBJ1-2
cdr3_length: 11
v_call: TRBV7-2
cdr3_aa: CASTVMGGYTF
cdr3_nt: TGTGCCAGCACCGTTATGGGCGGCTACACCTTC

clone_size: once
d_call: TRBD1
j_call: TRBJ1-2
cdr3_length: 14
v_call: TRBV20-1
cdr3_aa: CSADSGQGVDGYTF
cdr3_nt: TGCAGTGCCGACTCGGGACAGGGTGTCGATGGCTACACCTTC

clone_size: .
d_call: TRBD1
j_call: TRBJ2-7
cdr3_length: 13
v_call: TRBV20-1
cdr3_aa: CSASMGQTYEQYF
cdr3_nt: TGCAGTGCTAGTATGGGACAGACCTACGAGCAGTACTTC

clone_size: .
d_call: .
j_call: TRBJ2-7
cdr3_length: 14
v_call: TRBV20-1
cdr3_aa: CSAMGTARPYEQYF
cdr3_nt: TGCAGTGCTATGGGGACGGCGAGACCCTACGAGCAGTACTTC

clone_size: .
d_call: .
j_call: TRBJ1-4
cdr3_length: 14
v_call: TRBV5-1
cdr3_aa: CASSSGDGNEKLFF
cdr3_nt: TGCGCCAGCAGCTCAGGGGACGGTAATGAAAAACTGTTTTTT

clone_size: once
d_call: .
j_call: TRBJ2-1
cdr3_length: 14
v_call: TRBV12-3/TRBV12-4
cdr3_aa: CASSLARQAHEQFF
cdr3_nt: TGTGCCAGCAGTTTAGCGCGGCAGGCCCATGAGCAGTTCTTC

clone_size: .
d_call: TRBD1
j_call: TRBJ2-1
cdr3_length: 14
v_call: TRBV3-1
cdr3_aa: CASSQIMTGNEQFF
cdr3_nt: TGTGCCAGCAGCCAAATTATGACAGGGAATGAGCAGTTCTTC

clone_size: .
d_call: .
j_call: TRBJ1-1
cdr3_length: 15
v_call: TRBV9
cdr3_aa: CASSEGSYQNTEAFF
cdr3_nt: TGTGCCAGCAGCGAGGGCAGTTACCAGAACACTGAAGCTTTCTTT

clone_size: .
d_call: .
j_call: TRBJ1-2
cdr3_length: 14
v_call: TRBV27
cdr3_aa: CASSLGRGNYGYTF
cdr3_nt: TGTGCCAGCAGTTTAGGTCGGGGGAACTATGGCTACACCTTC

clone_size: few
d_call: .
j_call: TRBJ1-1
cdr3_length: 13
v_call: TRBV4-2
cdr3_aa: CASTAGARTEAFF
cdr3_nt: TGTGCCAGCACGGCCGGGGCTAGGACTGAAGCTTTCTTT

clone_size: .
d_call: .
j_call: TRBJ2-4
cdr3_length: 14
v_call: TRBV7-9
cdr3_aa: CASSSGPNPTIQYF
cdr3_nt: TGTGCCAGCAGCTCCGGACCCAACCCCACCATTCAGTACTTC

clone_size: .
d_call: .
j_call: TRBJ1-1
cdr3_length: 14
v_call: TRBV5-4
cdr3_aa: CASSSMGGDSEAFF
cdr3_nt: TGTGCCAGCAGTTCCATGGGGGGCGACTCTGAAGCTTTCTTT

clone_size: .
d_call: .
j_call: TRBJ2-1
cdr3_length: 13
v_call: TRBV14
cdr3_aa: CASSQDLTGEQFF
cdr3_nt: TGTGCCAGCAGCCAAGATTTGACGGGAGAGCAGTTCTTC

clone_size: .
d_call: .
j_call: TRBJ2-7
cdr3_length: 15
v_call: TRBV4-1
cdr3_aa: CASSLRDTEIYEQYF
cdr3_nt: TGCGCCAGCAGCCTCCGGGACACTGAGATCTACGAGCAGTACTTC

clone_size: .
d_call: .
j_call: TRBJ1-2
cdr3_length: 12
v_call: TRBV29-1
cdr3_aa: CSVEEPNYGYTF
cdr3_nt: TGCAGCGTTGAAGAACCTAACTATGGCTACACCTTC

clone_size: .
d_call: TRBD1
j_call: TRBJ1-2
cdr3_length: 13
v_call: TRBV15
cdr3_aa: CATSQDRAHGYTF
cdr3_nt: TGTGCCACCAGTCAGGACAGGGCCCATGGCTACACCTTC

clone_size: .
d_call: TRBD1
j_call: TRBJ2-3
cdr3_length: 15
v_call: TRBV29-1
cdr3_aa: CSVEEGQGVEDTQYF
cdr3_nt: TGCAGCGTTGAAGAGGGACAGGGGGTCGAAGATACGCAGTATTTT

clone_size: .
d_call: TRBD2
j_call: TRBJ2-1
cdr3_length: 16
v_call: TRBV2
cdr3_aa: CASSGLAGGLNNEQFF
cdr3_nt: TGTGCCAGCAGTGGCTTGGCGGGGGGCCTTAACAATGAGCAGTTCTTC

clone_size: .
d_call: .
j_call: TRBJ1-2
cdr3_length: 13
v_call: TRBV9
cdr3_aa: CASSAESNYGYTF
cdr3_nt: TGTGCCAGCAGTGCGGAATCCAACTATGGCTACACCTTC

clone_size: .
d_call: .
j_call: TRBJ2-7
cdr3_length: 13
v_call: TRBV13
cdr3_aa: CASSFQESYEQYF
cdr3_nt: TGTGCCAGCAGCTTTCAGGAAAGTTACGAGCAGTACTTC

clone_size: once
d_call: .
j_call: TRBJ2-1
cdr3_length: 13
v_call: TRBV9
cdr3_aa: CASSVGRGNEQFF
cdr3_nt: TGTGCCAGCAGCGTAGGTCGAGGGAATGAGCAGTTCTTC

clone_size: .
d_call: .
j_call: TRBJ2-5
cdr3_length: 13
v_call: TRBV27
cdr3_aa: CASSLLDQETQYF
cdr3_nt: TGTGCCAGCAGTTTATTAGACCAAGAGACCCAGTACTTC

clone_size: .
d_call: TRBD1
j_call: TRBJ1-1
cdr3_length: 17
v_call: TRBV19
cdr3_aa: CASSRWATGTAEPEAFF
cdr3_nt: TGTGCCAGTAGTCGTTGGGCCACCGGGACAGCGGAACCTGAAGCTTTCTTT

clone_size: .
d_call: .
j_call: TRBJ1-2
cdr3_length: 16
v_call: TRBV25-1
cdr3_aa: CASSESRLGGIYGYTF
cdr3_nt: TGTGCCAGCAGTGAATCTCGGTTGGGCGGCATCTATGGCTACACCTTC

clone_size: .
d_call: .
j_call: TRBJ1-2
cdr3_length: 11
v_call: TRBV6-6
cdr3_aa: CASSYSVGHTF
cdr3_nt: TGTGCCAGCAGTTACTCCGTTGGTCACACCTTC

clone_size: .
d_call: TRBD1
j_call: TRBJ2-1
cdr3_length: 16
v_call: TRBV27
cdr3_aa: CASSLSWTGDYDEQFF
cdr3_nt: TGTGCCAGCAGTTTATCTTGGACAGGCGATTACGATGAGCAGTTCTTC

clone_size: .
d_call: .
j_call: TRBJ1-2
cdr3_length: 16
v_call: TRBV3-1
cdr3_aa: CASSQEARGLGYGYTF
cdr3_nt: TGTGCCAGCAGCCAAGAGGCCCGAGGGTTAGGGTATGGCTACACCTTC

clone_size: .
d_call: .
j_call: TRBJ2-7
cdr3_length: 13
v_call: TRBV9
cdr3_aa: CASSVEKGNEQYF
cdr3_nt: TGTGCCAGCAGCGTAGAAAAGGGGAACGAGCAGTACTTC

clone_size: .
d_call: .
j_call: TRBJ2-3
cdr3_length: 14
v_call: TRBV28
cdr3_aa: CASSFPGPTDTQYF
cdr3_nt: TGTGCCAGCAGTTTTCCCGGACCCACAGATACGCAGTATTTT

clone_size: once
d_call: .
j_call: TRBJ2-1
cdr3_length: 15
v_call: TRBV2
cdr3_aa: CASSADWERYNEQFF
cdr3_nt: TGTGCCAGCAGTGCTGACTGGGAACGATACAATGAGCAGTTCTTC

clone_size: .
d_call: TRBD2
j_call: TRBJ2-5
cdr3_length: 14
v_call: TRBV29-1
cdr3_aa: CSVYPGTSRETQYF
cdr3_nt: TGCAGCGTTTACCCCGGGACTAGCCGGGAGACCCAGTACTTC

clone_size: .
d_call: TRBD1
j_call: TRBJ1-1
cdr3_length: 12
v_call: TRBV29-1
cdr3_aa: CSVVGQDPEAFF
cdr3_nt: TGCAGCGTTGTGGGACAGGACCCTGAAGCTTTCTTT

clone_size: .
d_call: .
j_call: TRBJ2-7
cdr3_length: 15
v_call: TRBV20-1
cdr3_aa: CSARAIPSEFYEQYF
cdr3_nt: TGCAGTGCTAGAGCTATCCCCAGTGAATTCTACGAGCAGTACTTC

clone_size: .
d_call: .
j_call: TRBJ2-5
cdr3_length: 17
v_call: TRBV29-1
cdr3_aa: CSVLTLETPTRHGTQYF
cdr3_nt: TGCAGCGTTTTGACCCTCGAAACCCCAACCCGGCACGGGACCCAGTACTTC

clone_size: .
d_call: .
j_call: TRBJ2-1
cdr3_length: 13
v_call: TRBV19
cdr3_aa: CASRGQTYNEQFF
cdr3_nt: TGTGCCAGTAGAGGACAGACCTACAATGAGCAGTTCTTC

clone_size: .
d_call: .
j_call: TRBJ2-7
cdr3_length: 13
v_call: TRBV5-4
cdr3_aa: CASSRTGLGEQYF
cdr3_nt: TGTGCCAGCAGCCGGACGGGTTTGGGAGAGCAGTACTTC

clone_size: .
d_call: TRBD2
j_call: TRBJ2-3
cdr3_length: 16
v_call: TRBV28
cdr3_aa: CASSSPTGGGPDTQYF
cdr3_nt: TGTGCCAGCAGCTCACCGACGGGCGGGGGGCCAGATACGCAGTATTTT

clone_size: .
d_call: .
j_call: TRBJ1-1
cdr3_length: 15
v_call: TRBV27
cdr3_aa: CASSPGEGPNTEAFF
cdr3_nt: TGTGCCAGCAGTCCGGGCGAGGGGCCGAACACTGAAGCTTTCTTT

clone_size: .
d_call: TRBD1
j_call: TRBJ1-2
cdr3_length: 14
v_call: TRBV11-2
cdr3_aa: CASSKPGTGGGYTF
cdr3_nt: TGTGCCAGCAGCAAACCCGGGACAGGGGGCGGCTACACCTTC

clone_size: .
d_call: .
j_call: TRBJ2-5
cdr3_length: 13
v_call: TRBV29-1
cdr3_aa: CSVPWAVQETQYF
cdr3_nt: TGCAGCGTGCCTTGGGCGGTTCAAGAGACCCAGTACTTC

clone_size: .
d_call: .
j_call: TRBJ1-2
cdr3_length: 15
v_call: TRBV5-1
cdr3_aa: CASSLDPPGAYGYTF
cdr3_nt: TGCGCCAGCAGCTTGGATCCTCCAGGGGCCTATGGCTACACCTTC

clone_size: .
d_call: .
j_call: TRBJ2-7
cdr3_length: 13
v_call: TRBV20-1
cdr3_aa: CSAAPRRSYEQYF
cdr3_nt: TGCAGTGCTGCCCCGCGAAGGTCCTACGAGCAGTACTTC

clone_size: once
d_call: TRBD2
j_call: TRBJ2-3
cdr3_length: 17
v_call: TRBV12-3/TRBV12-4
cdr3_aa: CASIGLAGGPTTDTQYF
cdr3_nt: TGTGCCAGCATCGGACTAGCGGGGGGACCCACCACAGATACGCAGTATTTT

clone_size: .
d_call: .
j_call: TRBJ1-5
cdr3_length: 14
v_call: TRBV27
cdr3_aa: CASSTQNGYQPQHF
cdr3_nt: TGTGCCAGCAGTACCCAAAACGGCTATCAGCCCCAGCATTTT

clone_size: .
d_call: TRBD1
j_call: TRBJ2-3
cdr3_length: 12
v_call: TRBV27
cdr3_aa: CAIGQGVDTQYF
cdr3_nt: TGTGCCATCGGTCAGGGGGTGGATACGCAGTATTTT